These 12 T cell receptor beta chains were all obtained from the same sample, sequenced in a study of graft-versus-host responses after intestinal transplantation. Researchers placed around 200,000 CFSE-labeled responder cells in culture with around 200,000 irradiated, violet-dye-labeled stimulator cells. TCRdb's copy holds only in-frame clones and misses some; the assay was immunoSEQ multiplex PCR. The sample lists about 7,000 clones, around a third occurring once. Here the sequenced sample was alloreactive CD8+ T cells from a mixed lymphocyte reaction culture, taken before transplantation. This sample's subset: CFSE-low proliferating T cells sorted from roughly 6-day pre-transplant mixed lymphocyte reaction (GvH or HvG direction). Receptors were obtained from a human patient who was an organ donor for intestinal transplantation.

In this sample, this clone is medium-sized (0.01 to 0.1%). The J gene is TRBJ1-1, the V gene TRBV2; possibly TRBD1 for D (6 bases). The germline V gene has CDR1 SNHLY and CDR2 FYNNEI. CDR3 size: 16 residues. V lost 4 bases and J lost 2, with 17 bases in between. The CDR3 protein is CASSVGDIRPNTEAFF. The CDR3 coding sequence is TGTGCCAGCAGTGTAGGGGACATACGGCCTAACACTGAAGCTTTCTTT.

A few counts support this clone. The chain combines TRBV7-2 with TRBJ2-2; the D gene is possibly TRBD2 (5 bases). The ends were cut back, 1 base at V and 5 bases at J, with 14 bases in the middle. Germline CDR1 and CDR2: SGHTA and FQGNSA. The CDR3 runs to 16 residues. This chain's CDR3 is CASSLVPGMATGELFF. The DNA of the CDR3 is TGTGCCAGCAGCTTAGTCCCGGGGATGGCGACCGGGGAGCTGTTTTTT.

The rearrangement joins TRBV29-1 to TRBJ1-2; D ambiguous. V lost 3 bases, J lost 4 bases, and 9 bases lay in between. Germline loops: CDR1 SQVTM, CDR2 ANQGSEA. This CDR3 spans 12 amino acids. CDR3 protein: CSVDGGIYGYTF. The CDR3 bases are TGCAGCGTTGACGGCGGAATCTATGGCTACACCTTC.

There are a few counts of this clone. The chain links TRBV6-8 to TRBJ1-2; tentatively, D is TRBD1 (5 bases). V lost 5 bases, J lost 0 bases, and 10 bases lay in between. The CDR3 has 14 amino acids. From germline, CDR1 is MNHGY and CDR2 SAAAGT. The CDR3 coding sequence is TGTGCCAGCAGTGAGACGGGACCTAACTATGGCTACACCTTC. Protein sequence: CASSETGPNYGYTF.

This clone has just a few counts. The CDR3, as DNA: TGTGCCAGCAGCTTAGCGCTAGTTTATGTGGACGGGACTAGCGATGAGCAGTACTTC. Encoded protein: CASSLALVYVDGTSDEQYF. The chain employs TRBV7-8 and TRBJ2-7; 10 bases fit TRBD2. The V gene's germline CDR1 is SGHVS and CDR2 FQNEAQ. This CDR3 contains 19 residues. Unmatched junction bases numbered 18, after V lost 0 bases and J lost 7 bases.

Only one count was recorded for this clone. The CDR3 end shows no conserved phenylalanine or tryptophan, and so a read error is likely. V gene TRBV7-6 combines with J gene TRBJ2-7, with TRBD1 matching over 10 bases. The CDR3 sequence is 15 residues long. CDR1 is SGHVS, CDR2 FNYEAQ, per germline. V trimming: 1 base; J trimming: 3 bases; junction bases outside the gene matches: 3. The CDR3 nucleotides are TGTGCCAGCAGCTTAGGGACAGGGGGAATCTACGAGCAGTACTCT. This translates into CASSLGTGGIYEQYS.

This chain links TRBV6-6 with TRBJ1-1; no reliable D call. The length of the CDR3 is 13 residues. Germline V CDR1 and CDR2: MNHNY, SVGAGI (reference sequence). V was trimmed by 6 bases and J by 1 base, leaving 9 bases between them. The CDR3 reads CASRATWNTEAFF. The CDR3 bases are TGTGCCAGCAGGGCGACATGGAACACTGAAGCTTTCTTT.

Written as DNA, the CDR3 is TGTGCCAGCAGTTTGACAGGGTCAGGAAACACCATATATTTT. As protein: CASSLTGSGNTIYF. This chain links TRBV5-4 with TRBJ1-3; 7 bases match TRBD1. Germline CDR1 reads SGHNT; CDR2 reads YYREEE (reference sequence). The CDR3 is 14 residues long. The ends lost 5 bases at V and 4 bases at J; junction bases unmatched: 6.

The chain links TRBV6-1 to TRBJ2-5, with 11 positions matching TRBD2. J gave up 5 bases and V 5 bases, and 7 bases lay outside the gene matches. This CDR3 has 15 amino acids. From germline, CDR1 is MNHNS and CDR2 SASEGT. CDR3 bases: TGTGCCAGCAGTTTAACTAGCGGGGGAGGGGAGACCCAGTACTTC. It encodes CASSLTSGGGETQYF.

A few counts support this clone. The chain combines TRBV7-8 with TRBJ1-5, with 8 bases identical to TRBD1. Losses at the gene ends were 5 bases for V and 6 bases for J; bases not matched to a gene: 3. CDR3 length: 13 residues. Germline V gene data show CDR1 as SGHVS and CDR2 as FQNEAQ. The CDR3 is CASSQGAGQPQHF. For the CDR3, the DNA is TGTGCCAGCAGCCAGGGGGCAGGTCAGCCCCAGCATTTT.

The V and J genes are TRBV18 and TRBJ1-1; no definite D call. Per germline, CDR1 KGHSH and CDR2 LQKENI. V was clipped by 0 bases and J by 1 base, with 6 bases between them. The CDR3 is 14 amino acids. The chain's CDR3 is CASSPPGTNTEAFF. The DNA for the CDR3 is TGTGCCAGCTCACCACCGGGTACGAACACTGAAGCTTTCTTT.

The rearrangement joins TRBV7-2 to TRBJ1-4, with D possibly TRBD1 on 5 matching bases. Trimming pared 1 base from V and 8 bases from J, leaving 11 bases between. This CDR3 is built from 14 residues. Germline CDR1 SGHTA, CDR2 FQGNSA. The CDR3 region is CASSLGRGVEKLFF. CDR3 DNA: TGTGCCAGCAGCTTAGGACGAGGGGTGGAAAAACTGTTTTTT.